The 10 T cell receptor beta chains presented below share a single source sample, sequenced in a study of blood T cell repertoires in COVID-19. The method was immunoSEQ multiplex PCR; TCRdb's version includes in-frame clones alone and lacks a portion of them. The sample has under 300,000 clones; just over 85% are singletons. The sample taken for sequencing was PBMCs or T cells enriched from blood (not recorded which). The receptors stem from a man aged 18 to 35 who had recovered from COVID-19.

CDR3 loop: CASSPGQGSNQPQHF. For the CDR3, the DNA is TGTGCCAGCAGTCCGGGACAGGGCAGCAATCAGCCCCAGCATTTT. The rearrangement joins TRBV28 to TRBJ1-5; 9 nucleotides agree with TRBD1. From germline, CDR1 is MDHEN and CDR2 SYDVKM. The V gene end was trimmed by 5 bases and the J gene end by 1 base; junction bases not matched to a gene: 3. The length of the CDR3 is 15 residues.

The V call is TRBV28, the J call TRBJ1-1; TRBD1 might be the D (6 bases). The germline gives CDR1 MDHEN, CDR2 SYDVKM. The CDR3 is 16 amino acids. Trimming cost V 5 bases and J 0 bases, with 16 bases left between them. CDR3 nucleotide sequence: TGTGCCAGCAGTCCCGGGGGGGCTACCTTGAACACTGAAGCTTTCTTT. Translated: CASSPGGATLNTEAFF.

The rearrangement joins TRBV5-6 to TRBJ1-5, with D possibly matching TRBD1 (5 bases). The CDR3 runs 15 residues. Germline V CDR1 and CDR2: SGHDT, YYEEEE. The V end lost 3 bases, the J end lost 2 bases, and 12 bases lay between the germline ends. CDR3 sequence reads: CASSSRQHGNQPQHF. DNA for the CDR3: TGTGCCAGCAGCTCCCGACAGCATGGCAATCAGCCCCAGCATTTT.

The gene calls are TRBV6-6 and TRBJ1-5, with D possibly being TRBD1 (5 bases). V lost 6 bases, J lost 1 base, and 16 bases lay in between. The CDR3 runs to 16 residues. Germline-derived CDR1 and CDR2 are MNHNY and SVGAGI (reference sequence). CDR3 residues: CASRRSGTGSNQPQHF. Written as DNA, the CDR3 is TGTGCCAGCAGGCGATCCGGGACTGGGAGCAATCAGCCCCAGCATTTT.

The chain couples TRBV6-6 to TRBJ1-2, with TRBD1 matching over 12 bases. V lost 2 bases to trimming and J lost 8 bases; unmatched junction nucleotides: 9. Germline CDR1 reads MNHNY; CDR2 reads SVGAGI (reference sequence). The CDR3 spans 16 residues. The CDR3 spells CASSYATGTGGDGYTF. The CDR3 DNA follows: TGTGCCAGCAGTTACGCGACCGGGACAGGGGGCGACGGCTACACCTTC.

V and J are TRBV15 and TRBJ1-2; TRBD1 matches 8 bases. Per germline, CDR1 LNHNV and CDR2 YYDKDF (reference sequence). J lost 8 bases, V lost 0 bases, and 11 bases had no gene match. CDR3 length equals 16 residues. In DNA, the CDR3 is TGTGCCACCAGCAGAGAGGGCTCCCAGGGGGCGCGGGGCTACACCTTC. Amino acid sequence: CATSREGSQGARGYTF.

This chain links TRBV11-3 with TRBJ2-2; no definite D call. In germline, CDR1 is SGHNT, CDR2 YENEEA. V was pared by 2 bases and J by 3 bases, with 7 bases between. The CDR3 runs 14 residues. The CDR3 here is CASSLSSDTGELFF. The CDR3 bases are TGTGCCAGCAGCTTATCCTCCGACACCGGGGAGCTGTTTTTT.

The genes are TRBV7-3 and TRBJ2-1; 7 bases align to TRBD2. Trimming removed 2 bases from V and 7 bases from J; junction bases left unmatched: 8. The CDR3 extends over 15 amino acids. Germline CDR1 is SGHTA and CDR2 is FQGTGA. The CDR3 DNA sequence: TGTGCCAGCAGCTTAGGCGGGAGATTGGTTAATGAGCAGTTCTTC. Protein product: CASSLGGRLVNEQFF. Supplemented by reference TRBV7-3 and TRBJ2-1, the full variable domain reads GAGVSQTPSNKVTEKGKYVELRCDPISGHTALYWYRQSLGQGPEFLIYFQGTGAADDSGLPNDRFFAVRPEGSVSTLKIQRTERGDSAVYLCASSLGGRLVNEQFFGPGTRLTVL.

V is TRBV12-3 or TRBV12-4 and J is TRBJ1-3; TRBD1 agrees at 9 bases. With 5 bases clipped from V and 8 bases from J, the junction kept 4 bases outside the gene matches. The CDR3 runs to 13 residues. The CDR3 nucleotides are TGTGCCAGCAGTCTTCGACAGGGGGACACCATATATTTT. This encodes CASSLRQGDTIYF.

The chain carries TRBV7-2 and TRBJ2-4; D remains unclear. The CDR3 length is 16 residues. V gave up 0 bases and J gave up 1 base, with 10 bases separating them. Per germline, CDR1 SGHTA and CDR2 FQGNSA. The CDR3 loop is CASSLARYLAKNIQYF. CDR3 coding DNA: TGTGCCAGCAGCTTAGCGCGGTACCTGGCCAAAAACATTCAGTACTTC. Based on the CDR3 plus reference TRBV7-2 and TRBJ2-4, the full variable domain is GAGVSQSPSNKVTEKGKDVELRCDPISGHTALYWYRQSLGQGLEFLIYFQGNSAPDKSGLPSDRFSAERTGGSVSTLTIQRTQQEDSAVYLCASSLARYLAKNIQYFGAGTRLSVL.